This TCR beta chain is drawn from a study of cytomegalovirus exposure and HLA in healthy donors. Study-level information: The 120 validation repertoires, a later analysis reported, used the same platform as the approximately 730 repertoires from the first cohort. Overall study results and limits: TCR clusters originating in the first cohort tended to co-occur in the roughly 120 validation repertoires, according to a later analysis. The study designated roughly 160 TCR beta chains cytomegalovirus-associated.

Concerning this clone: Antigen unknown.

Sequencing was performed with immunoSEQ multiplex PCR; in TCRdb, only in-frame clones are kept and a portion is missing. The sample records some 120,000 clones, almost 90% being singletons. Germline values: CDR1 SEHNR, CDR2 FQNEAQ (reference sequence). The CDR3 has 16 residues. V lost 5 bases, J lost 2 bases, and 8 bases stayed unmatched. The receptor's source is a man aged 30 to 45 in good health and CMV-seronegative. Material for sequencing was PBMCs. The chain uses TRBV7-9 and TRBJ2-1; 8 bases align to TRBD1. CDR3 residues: CASSLYDRGPYNEQFF. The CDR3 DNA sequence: TGTGCCAGCAGCCTCTACGACAGGGGCCCCTACAATGAGCAGTTCTTC.